Sequencing of this TCR beta chain was carried out in a study of beta chain features in type 1 diabetes. Findings of the study overall: In all four CD4+ subsets, TCRB CDR3 length was significantly, moderately reduced in type 1 diabetes.

Trimming left V 5 bases short and J 2 bases short, with 18 bases between. Germline-derived CDR1 and CDR2 are SGHVS and FQNEAQ. This CDR3 comprises 16 residues. Concerning this clone itself: No antigen is known for it.

Expressed TCRB transcripts were sequenced, since all the RNA that had been isolated was reverse transcribed. TCRdb's table, derived via immunoSEQ multiplex PCR, lists solely in-frame clones and lacks some. Seen here are approximately 730,000 clones, 13% observed once, and the top ten hold less than 0.025%. The V gene is TRBV7-8, the J gene TRBJ2-5; the D is unclear. This clonotype was obtained from a man aged 18 to 30 with type 1 diabetes. Sequenced: naive CD4+ T cells from blood. Written as DNA, the CDR3 is TGTGCCAGCAGCGCCCACGTGGCCGAAAGGCAAGAGACCCAGTACTTC. This gives the protein CASSAHVAERQETQYF.